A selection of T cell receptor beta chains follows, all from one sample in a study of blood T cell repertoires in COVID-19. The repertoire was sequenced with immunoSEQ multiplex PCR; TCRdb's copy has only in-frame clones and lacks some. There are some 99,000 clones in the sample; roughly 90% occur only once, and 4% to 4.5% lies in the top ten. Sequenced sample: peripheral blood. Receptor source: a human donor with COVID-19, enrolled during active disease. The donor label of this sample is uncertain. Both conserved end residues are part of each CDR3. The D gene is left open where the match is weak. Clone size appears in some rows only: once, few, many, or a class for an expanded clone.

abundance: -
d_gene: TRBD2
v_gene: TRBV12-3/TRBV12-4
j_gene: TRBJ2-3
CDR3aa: CASTGGADTQYF
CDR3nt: TGTGCCAGCACCGGGGGGGCAGATACGCAGTATTTT

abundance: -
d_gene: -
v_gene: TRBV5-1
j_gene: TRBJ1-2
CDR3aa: CASSLVGQLTGYTF
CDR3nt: TGCGCCAGCAGCTTGGTGGGGCAGCTTACTGGCTACACCTTC

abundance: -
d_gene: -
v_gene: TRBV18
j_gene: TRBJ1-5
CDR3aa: CASSPGVTESNQPQHF
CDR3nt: TGTGCCAGCTCACCGGGAGTGACGGAGAGCAATCAGCCCCAGCATTTT

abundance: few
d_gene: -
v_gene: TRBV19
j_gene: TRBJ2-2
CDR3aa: CASSIGEKGQGGELFF
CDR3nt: TGTGCCAGTAGTATTGGGGAAAAGGGTCAGGGCGGGGAGCTGTTTTTT

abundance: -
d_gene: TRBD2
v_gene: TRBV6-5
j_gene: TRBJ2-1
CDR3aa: CASTPGLAGDGEQFF
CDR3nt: TGTGCCAGCACGCCGGGACTAGCGGGAGACGGTGAGCAGTTCTTC

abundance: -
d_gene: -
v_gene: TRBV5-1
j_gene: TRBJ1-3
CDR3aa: CASSPGLSGNTIYF
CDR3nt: TGCGCCAGCAGCCCAGGGCTTTCTGGAAACACCATATATTTT

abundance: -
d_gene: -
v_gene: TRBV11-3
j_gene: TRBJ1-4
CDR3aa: CASSLVSKGGNEKLFF
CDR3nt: TGTGCCAGCAGCTTAGTTTCCAAGGGAGGTAATGAAAAACTGTTTTTT

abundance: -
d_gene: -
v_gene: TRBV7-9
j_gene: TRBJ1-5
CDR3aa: CASSLRGGSGVPQHF
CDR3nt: TGTGCCAGCAGCTTACGGGGCGGCTCAGGGGTACCCCAGCATTTT

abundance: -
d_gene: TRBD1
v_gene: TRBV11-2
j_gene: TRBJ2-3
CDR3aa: CASRETGGFTDTQYF
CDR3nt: TGTGCCAGCAGAGAAACAGGGGGCTTCACAGATACGCAGTATTTT

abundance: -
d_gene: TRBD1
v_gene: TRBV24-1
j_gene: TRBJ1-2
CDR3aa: CATTSGTGGGGYTF
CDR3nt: TGTGCCACTACGAGCGGGACAGGGGGCGGTGGCTACACCTTC

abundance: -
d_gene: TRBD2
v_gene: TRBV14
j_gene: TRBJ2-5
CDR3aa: CASRSGTSGAVTQYF
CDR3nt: TGTGCCAGCAGGTCCGGGACTAGCGGGGCCGTTACCCAGTACTTC

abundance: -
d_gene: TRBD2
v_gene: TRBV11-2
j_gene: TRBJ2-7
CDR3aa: CASSTERGSYEQYF
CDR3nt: TGTGCCAGCAGCACCGAGCGGGGGTCCTACGAGCAGTACTTC